This TCR beta chain was obtained from a study of T-cell reconstitution after alpha-beta-depleted transplantation in children. This clonotype was detected many times. Per the germline V gene, CDR1 is SGHTA and CDR2 is FQGNSA. The CDR3 runs to 14 residues. Between the trimmed V and J ends, which lost 5 bases and 3 bases, there was a span of 13 bases. Preparing the TCRbeta library involved the use of unique molecular identifiers. Using its own MiXCR run on the PCR reads, TCRdb lists one record per CDR3 protein. The sample records roughly 120,000 distinct CDR3 sequences, under 30% being singletons. The receptor comes from a male patient between 2 and 10 years old who had a stem cell transplant for chronic granulomatous disease, so the T cells may come from the graft donor. The chain has TRBV7-2 and TRBJ1-1, with D possibly being TRBD1 (6 bases). This specimen was PBMCs, mostly from graft donor cells, taken 180 days after TCRalphabeta/CD19-depleted stem cell transplant. In nucleotides, the CDR3 is TGTGCCAGCAGCCTGTACCACAGGGACACTGAAGCTTTCTTT. The encoded protein is CASSLYHRDTEAFF.